Listed below are T cell receptor beta chains from one sample, sequenced in a study of CXCR3-negative and CXCR3-positive naive CD8 T cells. TCRdb processed the 5' RACE reads again and assigns one entry to each CDR3 protein, with no DNA. This sample's table has approximately 48,000 distinct CDR3 sequences. The specimen was naive CXCR3+ CD8+ T cells from blood. These TCRs come from a human donor in good health. Some clones in this sample may be carry-over from other donors' samples. Each CDR3 is given with its conserved first and last residue.

v_call	j_call	cdr3_aa
TRBV7-7	TRBJ2-5	CASSKVVQETQYF
TRBV28	TRBJ1-5	CASRWTGGNNQPQHF
TRBV3-1	TRBJ2-2	CASSLWDGNTGELFF
TRBV28	TRBJ2-2	CASSLWQLTGELFF
TRBV11-3	TRBJ2-3	CASTAGPADTQYF
TRBV28	TRBJ2-7	CASSSRGLYEQYF
TRBV3-1	TRBJ2-1	CASSHGTGLPNEQFF
TRBV6-5	TRBJ1-2	CASSVYGTSNYGYTF
TRBV28	TRBJ2-7	CASSPGTPEEQYF
TRBV4-3	TRBJ2-2	CASSQADRGVGELFF
TRBV4-3	TRBJ1-1	CASSRNYIQVDTEAFF
TRBV6-2/TRBV6-3	TRBJ2-2	CASSSILTGTGELFF
TRBV12-3/TRBV12-4	TRBJ1-5	CASSLIVRKLDGNQPQHF
TRBV9	TRBJ2-1	CASSSDTSYNEQFF
TRBV7-2	TRBJ1-1	CASSLEGGPTAFF
TRBV4-3	TRBJ2-2	CASSQDPGTGELFF
TRBV5-5	TRBJ2-7	CASSFGTGGLDEQYF
TRBV12-3/TRBV12-4	TRBJ1-2	CASRLGDFDYGYTF
TRBV20-1	TRBJ2-7	CSARPLAALATIREQYF
TRBV29-1	TRBJ2-7	CSVEQGEGNEQYF
TRBV25-1	TRBJ2-5	CASTRTGTIYQETQYF
TRBV7-9	TRBJ2-3	CASSHVWTDTQYF
TRBV7-6	TRBJ2-1	CASSLTTLAGGLNEQFF
TRBV4-2	TRBJ2-1	CASSQDEAGWNEQFF
TRBV3-1	TRBJ1-2	CASSHGGKDYGYTF
TRBV20-1	TRBJ1-5	CSASLTGWTGNQPQHF
TRBV29-1	TRBJ2-1	CSVEERGPYNEQFF
TRBV14	TRBJ2-2	CASSVTGNTGELFF
TRBV12-3/TRBV12-4	TRBJ1-4	CASTDGRWGEKLFF
TRBV4-3	TRBJ1-4	CASSQGRGEGEKLFF
TRBV14	TRBJ2-7	CASSQPGLSHEQYF
TRBV15	TRBJ2-1	CATGAGGAYNEQFF
TRBV6-4	TRBJ1-3	CASSYRNPGSSGNTIYF
TRBV29-1	TRBJ2-7	CSAQRSYEQYF
TRBV27	TRBJ2-7	CASSLMGEGHSYEQYF
TRBV5-6	TRBJ2-7	CASGTRNSYEQYF
TRBV25-1	TRBJ1-1	CASSEQFTNTEAFF
TRBV4-2	TRBJ2-1	CASSHPPGTTTNEQFF
TRBV6-4	TRBJ2-3	CASSETSGGTDTQYF